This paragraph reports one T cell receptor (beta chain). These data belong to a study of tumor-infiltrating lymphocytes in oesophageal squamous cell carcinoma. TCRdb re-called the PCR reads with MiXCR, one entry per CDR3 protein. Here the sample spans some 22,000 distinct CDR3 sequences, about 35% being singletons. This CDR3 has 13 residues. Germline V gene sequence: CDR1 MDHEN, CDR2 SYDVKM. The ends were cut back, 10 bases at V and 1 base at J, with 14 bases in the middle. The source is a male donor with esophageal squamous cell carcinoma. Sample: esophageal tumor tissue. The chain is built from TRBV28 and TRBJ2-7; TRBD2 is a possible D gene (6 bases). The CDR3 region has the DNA TGTGCCACCAGGAGGGGTTGGTCCTACGAGCAGTACTTC. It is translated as CATRRGWSYEQYF.